The clone carrying this T cell receptor beta chain has more than one count but fewer than ten. Its specificity is unknown. This record belongs to a study of beta chain features in type 1 diabetes. Notes on the study in general: Using cDNA template may skew counts toward highly expressing activated cells. Shorter TCRB CDR3s, moderately but significantly so, were found in Type 1 diabetes patients in all four CD4+ subsets.

CDR3 length: 13 amino acids. Trimming cost V 0 bases and J 1 base, with 4 bases left between them. Germline V lookup: CDR1 SGHKS, CDR2 YYEKEE (reference sequence). Every isolated RNA sample was fully reverse transcribed, so sequencing captured expressed TCRB transcripts. This table comes from immunoSEQ multiplex PCR, and its TCRdb copy is limited to in-frame clones, with some not included. The sample records 600,000 or so clones, around 15% being singletons. The source of this sequence is a man aged 18 to 29 with type 1 diabetes. Source material: naive CD4+ T cells from blood. The rearrangement uses TRBV5-5 and TRBJ1-1, with D hard to call. The chain's CDR3 is CASSLVRNTEAFF. The CDR3 region has the DNA TGTGCCAGCAGCTTGGTTCGGAACACTGAAGCTTTCTTT.